Below, 27 T cell receptor beta chains from the same sample are listed, as sequenced in a study of early T cells in non-severe SARS-CoV-2 infection. TCRdb re-called the 5' RACE reads through MiXCR, storing one row per CDR3 protein. The table has around 81,000 distinct CDR3 sequences, more than 13% seen once. Source material: whole blood. Receptor source: an adult who was a healthcare worker with PCR-confirmed SARS-CoV-2 infection or an uninfected control (not recorded which).

This clonotype occurred a few times. The chain employs TRBV3-1 and TRBJ1-1; 8 nucleotides agree with TRBD1. V lost 4 bases, J lost 4 bases, and 5 bases stayed unmatched. The CDR3 consists of 14 residues. Germline V gene data show CDR1 as LGHDT and CDR2 as YNNKEL (reference sequence). The DNA for the CDR3 is TGTGCCAGCAGCCCCAACAGGGGGTCCACTGAAGCTTTCTTT. It translates to CASSPNRGSTEAFF.

This clonotype was seen many times. This sequence joins TRBV14 and TRBJ1-2; D gene unclear. Germline V gene data show CDR1 as SGHDN and CDR2 as FVKESK. This CDR3 region has 14 residues. V lost 1 base and J lost 4, with 10 bases in between. The CDR3 DNA follows: TGTGCCAGCAGCCAAGTGTACGGAAGCTATGGCTACACCTTC. Residues: CASSQVYGSYGYTF.

At least ten counts were recorded for this clonotype. DNA for the CDR3: TGTGCCAGCAGTAGGGGAATGGGGCCCCAGCATTTT. Residues: CASSRGMGPQHF. This chain links TRBV12-3 or TRBV12-4 with TRBJ1-5, with a tentative D call TRBD1 (5 bases). The V and J ends lost 5 bases and 9 bases respectively, with 11 bases between them. The CDR3 loop spans 12 amino acids.

This clonotype was observed many times. This chain connects TRBV3-1 to TRBJ1-5; D is ambiguous. Germline loops: CDR1 LGHDT, CDR2 YNNKEL (reference sequence). This CDR3 has 15 amino acids. The V end was cut by 1 base, the J end by 8 bases, with 15 bases between. The CDR3 protein is CASSQAAGPWEPQHF. The CDR3 DNA reads TGTGCCAGCAGCCAAGCGGCAGGACCCTGGGAGCCCCAGCATTTT. Filled out from reference TRBV3-1 and TRBJ1-5, the complete variable domain reads DTAVSQTPKYLVTQMGNDKSIKCEQNLGHDTMYWYKQDSKKFLKIMFSYNNKELIINETVPNRFSPKSPDKAHLNLHINSLELGDSAVYFCASSQAAGPWEPQHFGDGTRLSIL.

The chain employs TRBV10-3 and TRBJ1-2; 8 positions match TRBD1. Germline lookup yields CDR1 ENHRY and CDR2 SYGVKD. V shed 0 bases, J shed 6 bases, and the junction held 9 bases outside the gene matches. The length of the CDR3 is 16 residues. The chain's CDR3 is CAISESYRKTGDGYTF. The CDR3 DNA reads TGTGCCATCAGTGAGTCCTACCGTAAGACAGGGGATGGCTACACCTTC.

This sequence joins TRBV12-3 or TRBV12-4 and TRBJ1-1, with TRBD1 matching over 9 bases. V was pared by 1 base and J by 4 bases, with 4 bases of the junction left unmatched. The CDR3 length is 15 residues. CDR3 amino acids: CASSLGDRVVTEAFF. CDR3 sequence (DNA): TGTGCCAGCAGTTTAGGGGACAGGGTGGTCACTGAAGCTTTCTTT.

This clonotype has only a few counts. V gene TRBV2 combines with J gene TRBJ2-7, with unresolved D. The CDR3 consists of 15 residues. Germline values: CDR1 SNHLY, CDR2 FYNNEI. V was cut by 6 bases and J by 4 bases, with 19 bases left in between. CDR3: CASRDVVTRPYEQYF. The DNA for the CDR3 is TGTGCCAGCAGGGATGTAGTTACTCGACCTTACGAGCAGTACTTC.

The CDR3 here is CASSRGGDIYGYTF. As DNA, the CDR3 is TGTGCCAGCTCCCGAGGCGGCGATATCTATGGCTACACCTTC. The genes are TRBV12-3 or TRBV12-4 and TRBJ1-2; no clear D gene. The V end was cut by 8 bases, the J end by 4 bases, with 17 bases between. This CDR3 spans 14 amino acids.

The chain couples TRBV7-2 to TRBJ2-7, with TRBD2 matching 9 bases. V gave up 1 base and J gave up 7 bases; unmatched junction bases: 11. This CDR3 is built from 16 residues. From germline, CDR1 is SGHTA and CDR2 FQGNSA. Written as DNA, the CDR3 is TGTGCCAGCAGCTTAGTCGGGACTAGCAGGGTCGGGGAGCAGTACTTC. Amino acid sequence: CASSLVGTSRVGEQYF.

This clonotype was counted only a few times. The chain links TRBV5-1 to TRBJ1-1; 7 nucleotides match TRBD1. The CDR3 contains 14 residues. V was clipped by 6 bases and J by 1 base; unmatched bases: 6. The germline V gene encodes CDR1 SGHRS and CDR2 YFSETQ. The CDR3 nucleotides are TGCGCCAGCACCATAGGGACAGCGAACACTGAAGCTTTCTTT. Its translation: CASTIGTANTEAFF.

This clonotype has at least ten counts. This sequence joins TRBV29-1 and TRBJ2-7, with D maybe TRBD1 (6 bases). The V gene's germline CDR1 is SQVTM and CDR2 ANQGSEA. The CDR3 consists of 13 residues. The V and J ends lost 2 bases and 0 bases respectively, with 8 bases between them. This CDR3 is CSVETDSSYEQYF. The CDR3 DNA reads as TGCAGCGTTGAAACGGACAGCTCCTACGAGCAGTACTTC.

In the case of this clonotype: One end of the junction does not line up with germline, which may come from a read error. V is TRBV7-2 and J is TRBJ2-2; D uncertain. Per germline, CDR1 SGHTA and CDR2 FQGNSA. The CDR3 extends over 12 amino acids. CDR3 bases: TGTGCCGGCAGCTTCAATGCCGGGGAGCTGTTTTTT. This translates into CAGSFNAGELFF.

This clonotype was recorded many times. The V and J genes are TRBV20-1 and TRBJ2-3; D is unresolved. Germline-derived CDR1 and CDR2 are DFQATT and SNEGSKA (reference sequence). V lost 3 bases to trimming and J lost 5 bases, with 9 bases between them. There are 12 residues in the CDR3. The CDR3, as DNA: TGCAGTGCTAGGGGATGGGGAGATACGCAGTATTTT. Translated: CSARGWGDTQYF.

The chain joins TRBV25-1 to TRBJ1-1; TRBD1 agrees at 10 bases. V lost 5 bases to trimming and J lost 4 bases; unmatched junction nucleotides: 4. The germline V gene encodes CDR1 MGHDK and CDR2 SYGVNS. The CDR3 totals 14 residues. Written as DNA, the CDR3 is TGTGCCAGCAGTTGGGACAGGGGATCCACTGAAGCTTTCTTT. Amino acids: CASSWDRGSTEAFF.

This clonotype was observed a handful of times. The genes are TRBV5-1 and TRBJ2-2; weak D call: TRBD1 (5 bases). The CDR3 loop spans 13 amino acids. Germline V CDR1 and CDR2: SGHRS, YFSETQ. Trimming shortened V by 3 bases and J by 6 bases, and 9 bases separated the two germline ends. CDR3 nucleotide sequence: TGCGCCAGCAGCTCACAGGCGGCCGGGGAGCTGTTTTTT. Translating gives CASSSQAAGELFF.

The chain carries TRBV6-2 or TRBV6-3 and TRBJ2-1; D unclear. The CDR3 is made up of 13 amino acids. V lost 6 bases to trimming and J lost 7 bases, with 13 bases between them. Germline CDR1 and CDR2: MNHEY and SVGEGT. The CDR3 here is CASRDFAANEQFF. The CDR3 DNA reads as TGTGCCAGCAGGGATTTCGCGGCAAATGAGCAGTTCTTC.

This clonotype was found a few times. The V call is TRBV9, the J call TRBJ1-1, with unresolved D. The V and J ends lost 3 bases and 7 bases respectively, with 7 bases between them. The CDR3 totals 11 residues. CDR1 and CDR2 from the germline V gene are SGDLS and YYNGEE. Written as DNA, the CDR3 is TGTGCCAGCAGCGCCGGCCATGAAGCTTTCTTT. This translates into CASSAGHEAFF. The variable domain in full, with the rest retrieved from reference TRBV9 and TRBJ1-1, is DSGVTQTPKHLITATGQRVTLRCSPRSGDLSVYWYQQSLDQGLQFLIQYYNGEERAKGNILERFSAQQFPDLHSELNLSSLELGDSALYFCASSAGHEAFFGQGTRLTVV.

This clonotype was seen a handful of times. This chain connects TRBV20-1 to TRBJ2-3; 9 bases are shared with TRBD2. The J segment lost 4 bases and the V segment lost 0 bases, leaving 5 bases of the junction unmatched. Germline V gives CDR1 DFQATT, CDR2 SNEGSKA (reference sequence). The CDR3 loop spans 15 amino acids. CDR3 sequence (DNA): TGCAGTGCTAGAGATCCGACTAGCGGACCAGATACGCAGTATTTT. This translates into CSARDPTSGPDTQYF.

The chain combines TRBV5-5 with TRBJ2-1; TRBD2 is a possible D gene (6 bases). CDR1 SGHKS and CDR2 YYEKEE come from the germline V gene (reference sequence). Trimming cost V 0 bases and J 9 bases, with 19 bases left between them. The CDR3 runs to 16 residues. The CDR3 here is CASSLVAGFAAGEQFF. DNA for the CDR3: TGTGCCAGCAGCTTGGTGGCGGGGTTCGCAGCGGGTGAGCAGTTCTTC.

The V and J genes are TRBV12-3 or TRBV12-4 and TRBJ1-2, with D possibly TRBD1 on 6 matching bases. The CDR3 has 13 residues. The V gene lost 8 bases and the J gene lost 8 bases, with 18 bases spanning the gap. The DNA for the CDR3 is TGTGCCAGCTATCCAGGCCAGGGGCCGGGCTACACCTTC. Protein: CASYPGQGPGYTF.

This rearrangement joins TRBV19 to TRBJ1-2; a possible D gene is TRBD1 (5 bases). Germline assignment: CDR1 LNHDA and CDR2 SQIVND (reference sequence). V was pared by 5 bases and J by 4 bases, with 14 bases between. This CDR3 has 14 residues. The CDR3 bases are TGTGCCAGTAGTCCATCGGGGCAGAGCTATGGCTACACCTTC. Residues: CASSPSGQSYGYTF.

This clonotype came up many times. The V and J genes are TRBV18 and TRBJ1-4, with 9 bases that match TRBD1. The CDR3 totals 16 residues. The germline gives CDR1 KGHSH, CDR2 LQKENI. The V segment lost 4 bases and the J segment 8 bases; nucleotides outside the gene matches: 11. DNA of the CDR3: TGTGCCAGCTCACTTGACTCCGGGACAGGGAACGAAAAACTGTTTTTT. Protein: CASSLDSGTGNEKLFF.

V gene TRBV5-1 combines with J gene TRBJ2-5; D uncertain. There are 13 residues in the CDR3. Germline CDR1 reads SGHRS; CDR2 reads YFSETQ. Trimming left V 0 bases short and J 5 bases short, with 8 bases between. The CDR3 here is CASSLDDGETQYF. The CDR3 DNA sequence: TGCGCCAGCAGCTTGGATGACGGTGAGACCCAGTACTTC.

This clonotype was seen more than once but under ten times. The gene calls are TRBV7-6 and TRBJ2-5; D ambiguous. The germline CDR1 and CDR2 sequences are SGHVS and FNYEAQ. Trimming removed 5 bases from V and 3 bases from J, with 4 bases in between. This CDR3 spans 11 amino acids. The CDR3 region has the DNA TGTGCCAGCAGCGTAGAAGAGACCCAGTACTTC. It specifies CASSVEETQYF.

The chain has TRBV12-3 or TRBV12-4 and TRBJ2-1; the match to TRBD2 covers 7 bases. This CDR3 region has 14 residues. V lost 3 bases and J lost 4; bases outside the gene matches: 3. CDR3 sequence (DNA): TGTGCCAGCAGTTTGGCTAGCGGTTACAATGAGCAGTTCTTC. Protein: CASSLASGYNEQFF.

This sequence joins TRBV20-1 and TRBJ1-1; D gene ambiguous. V shed 4 bases and J shed 10 bases, with 19 bases lying between them. Germline-derived CDR1 and CDR2 are DFQATT and SNEGSKA (reference sequence). The CDR3 sequence is 13 residues long. CDR3 bases: TGCAGTGCTACAAGCCCCCTCCGGGCGGTAGCTTTCTTT. Encoded protein: CSATSPLRAVAFF.

The rearrangement joins TRBV28 to TRBJ2-4; D might be TRBD1 (6 bases). The germline V and J ends were trimmed by 3 bases and 2 bases, with 14 bases remaining between them. The germline gives CDR1 MDHEN, CDR2 SYDVKM. This CDR3 has 16 residues. Here the CDR3 reads CASSFLSGEPKNIQYF. The CDR3 DNA reads as TGTGCCAGCAGTTTCCTATCAGGGGAGCCCAAAAACATTCAGTACTTC.